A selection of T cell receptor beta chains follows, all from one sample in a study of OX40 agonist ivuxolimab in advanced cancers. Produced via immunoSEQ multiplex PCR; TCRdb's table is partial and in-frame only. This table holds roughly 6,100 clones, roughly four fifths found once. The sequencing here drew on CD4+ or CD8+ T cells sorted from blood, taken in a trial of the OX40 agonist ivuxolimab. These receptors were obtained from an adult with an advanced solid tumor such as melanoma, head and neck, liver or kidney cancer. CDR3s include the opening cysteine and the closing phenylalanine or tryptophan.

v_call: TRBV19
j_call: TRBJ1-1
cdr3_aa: CASSPTGLGTEAFF

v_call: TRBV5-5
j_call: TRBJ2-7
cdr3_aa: CASVASNPYEQYF

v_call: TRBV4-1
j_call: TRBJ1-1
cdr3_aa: CASSQAPFTGYGDTEAFF

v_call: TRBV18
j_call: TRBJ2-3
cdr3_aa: CASSTTSGGPSTDTQYF

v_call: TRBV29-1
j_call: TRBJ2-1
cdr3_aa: CSVEGGTSGGFYNEQFF

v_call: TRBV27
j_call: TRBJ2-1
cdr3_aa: CASSFRGGQYNEQFF

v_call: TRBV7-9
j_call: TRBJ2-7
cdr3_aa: CASSQDFSYEQYF

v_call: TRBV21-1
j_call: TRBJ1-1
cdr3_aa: CASSKVRKDGTEAFF

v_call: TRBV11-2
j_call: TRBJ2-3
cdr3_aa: CASSFRPDTDTQYF

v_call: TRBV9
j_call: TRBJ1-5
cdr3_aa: CASSVAPPRGYPQHF

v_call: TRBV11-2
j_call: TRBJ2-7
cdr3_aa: CASSLDQSSYEQYF

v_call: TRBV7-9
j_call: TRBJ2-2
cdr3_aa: CASSLRTGWDTGELFF

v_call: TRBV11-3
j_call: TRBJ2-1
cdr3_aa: CASSLGFGFSPSSYNEQFF

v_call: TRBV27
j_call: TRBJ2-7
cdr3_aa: CASRAGGGVGVEQYF

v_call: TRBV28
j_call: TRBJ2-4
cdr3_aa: CASSSLRQGAAKNIQYF

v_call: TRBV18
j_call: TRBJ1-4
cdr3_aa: CASSGTPMSTNEKLFF

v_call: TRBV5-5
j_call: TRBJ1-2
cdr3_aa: CASSWGDSDYGYTF

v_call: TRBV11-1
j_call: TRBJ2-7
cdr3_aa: CASSPDRGYEQYF

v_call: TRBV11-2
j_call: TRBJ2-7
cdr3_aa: CASSSTSGESYEQYF

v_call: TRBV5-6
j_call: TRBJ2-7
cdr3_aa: CASSLGLAGPPLYEQYF

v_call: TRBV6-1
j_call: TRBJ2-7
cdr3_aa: CASSAGSYEQYF

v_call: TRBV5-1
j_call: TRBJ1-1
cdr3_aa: CASSLEPGGTMAEAFF

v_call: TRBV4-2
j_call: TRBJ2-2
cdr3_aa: CASSPADAGGDLLSTGELFF

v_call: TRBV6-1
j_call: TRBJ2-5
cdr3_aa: CASSDEGLEETQYF

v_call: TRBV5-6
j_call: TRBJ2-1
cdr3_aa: CASSPPNGRALNEQFF

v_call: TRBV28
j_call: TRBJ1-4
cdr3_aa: CASSLPWVGEKLFF

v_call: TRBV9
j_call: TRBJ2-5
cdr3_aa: CASSPRPQETQYF

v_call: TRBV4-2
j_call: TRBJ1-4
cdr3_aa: CASSQRVGTNEKLFF

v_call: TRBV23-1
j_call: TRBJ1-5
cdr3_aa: CASKRGDRAHSNQPQHF

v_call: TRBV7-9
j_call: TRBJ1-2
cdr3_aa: CALSIQTGDYGYTF

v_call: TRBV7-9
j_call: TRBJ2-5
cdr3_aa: CASSHRDQETQYF